This T cell receptor (beta chain) was identified in a study of identical twins. Each CDR3 protein gets one entry after TCRdb re-called the 5' RACE reads with MiXCR. In the table there are a few hundred thousand distinct CDR3 sequences, roughly 9.7% of which are singletons. This clonotype appeared many times. Its antigen remains unidentified. Trimming removed 7 bases from V and 0 bases from J, with 11 bases in between. The CDR3 spans 13 residues. Germline CDR1 SQVTM, CDR2 ANQGSEA. Study-wide results and caveats: Within cord blood, abundant beta clonotypes carried fewer insertions, but memory repertoires showed no such trend. Out-of-frame alpha sequences common to twins exhibited an excess of low generation probability. Twins shared beta out-of-frame sequences in excess, but this excess was weaker.

The same sample was also studied in work on yellow fever vaccine responses in identical twins.

The chain carries TRBV29-1 and TRBJ2-3; no clear D. What was sequenced was CD8+ T cells sorted from blood. This clonotype originated in a woman aged 18-29 years in good health. The chain's CDR3 is CSARVTSTDTQYF. In nucleotides, the CDR3 is TGCAGCGCCCGAGTCACTAGCACAGATACGCAGTATTTT.